The clone carrying this T cell receptor beta chain was detected many times. These data originate in a study of T cells in Graves' hyperthyroidism and ophthalmopathy. The authors deemed Graves' hyperthyroidism stable absent ophthalmopathy progression within 18 months. Amplified regions were TCR beta CDR3 sequences from RNA transcripts. Using the HTBI primer set, a first-round RT-PCR was run on the TCR CDR3. TCRdb analysed the multiplex PCR reads with MiXCR anew, one entry per CDR3 protein. The profile shows 470,000 or so distinct CDR3 sequences, around 21% of them singletons. Trimming cost V 7 bases and J 1 base; bases outside gene matches: 5. The CDR3 consists of 15 residues. CDR1 and CDR2 from the germline V gene are SGHVS and FQNEAQ.

This TCR came from a man between 18 and 29 years old with Graves' hyperthyroidism. The specimen was blood. J is TRBJ2-2 and V is TRBV7-8; 8 bases align to TRBD2. CDR3 DNA: TGTGCCAGCATCCCTCGGGGGGGGAACACCGGGGAGCTGTTTTTT. Its protein product is CASIPRGGNTGELFF.